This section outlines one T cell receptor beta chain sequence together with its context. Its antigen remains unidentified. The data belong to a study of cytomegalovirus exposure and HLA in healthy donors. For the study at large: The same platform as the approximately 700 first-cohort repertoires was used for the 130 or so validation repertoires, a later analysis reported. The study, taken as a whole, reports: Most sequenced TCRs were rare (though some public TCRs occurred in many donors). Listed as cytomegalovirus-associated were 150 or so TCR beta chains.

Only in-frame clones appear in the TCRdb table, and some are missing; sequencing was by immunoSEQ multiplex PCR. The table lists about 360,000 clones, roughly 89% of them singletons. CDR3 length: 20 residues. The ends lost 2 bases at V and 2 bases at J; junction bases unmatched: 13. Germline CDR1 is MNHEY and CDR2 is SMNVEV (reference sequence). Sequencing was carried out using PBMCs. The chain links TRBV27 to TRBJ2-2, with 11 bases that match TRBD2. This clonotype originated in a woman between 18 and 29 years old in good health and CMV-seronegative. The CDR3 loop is CASSLVGPLGTSGNTGELFF. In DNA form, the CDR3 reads TGTGCCAGCAGTTTAGTTGGGCCGCTCGGGACTAGCGGAAACACCGGGGAGCTGTTTTTT.